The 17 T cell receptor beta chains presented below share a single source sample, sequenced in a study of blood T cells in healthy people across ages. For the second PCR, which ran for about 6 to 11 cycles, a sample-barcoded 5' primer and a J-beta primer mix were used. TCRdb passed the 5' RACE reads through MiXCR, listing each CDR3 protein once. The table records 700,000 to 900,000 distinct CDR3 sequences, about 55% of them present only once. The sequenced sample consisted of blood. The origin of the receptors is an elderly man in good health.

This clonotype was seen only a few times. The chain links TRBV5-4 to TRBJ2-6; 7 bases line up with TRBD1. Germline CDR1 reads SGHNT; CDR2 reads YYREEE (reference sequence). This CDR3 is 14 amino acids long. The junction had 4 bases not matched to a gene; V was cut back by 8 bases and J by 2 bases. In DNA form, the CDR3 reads TGTGCCAGTACAGGGGTTCCTGGGGCCAACGTCCTGACTTTC. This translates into CASTGVPGANVLTF.

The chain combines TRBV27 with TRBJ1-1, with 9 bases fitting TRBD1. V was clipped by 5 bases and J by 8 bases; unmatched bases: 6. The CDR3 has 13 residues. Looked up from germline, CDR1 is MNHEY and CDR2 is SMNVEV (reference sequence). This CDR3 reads CASSAGGTGEAFF. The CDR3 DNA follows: TGTGCCAGCAGTGCGGGAGGGACAGGGGAAGCTTTCTTT.

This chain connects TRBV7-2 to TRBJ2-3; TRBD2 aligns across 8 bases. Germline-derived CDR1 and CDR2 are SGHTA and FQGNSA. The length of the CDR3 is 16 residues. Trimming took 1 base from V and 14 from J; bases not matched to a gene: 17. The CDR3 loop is CASSLVGGRSDRYAYF. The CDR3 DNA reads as TGTGCCAGCAGCTTAGTCGGCGGGAGGTCGGACAGATACGCGTATTTT.

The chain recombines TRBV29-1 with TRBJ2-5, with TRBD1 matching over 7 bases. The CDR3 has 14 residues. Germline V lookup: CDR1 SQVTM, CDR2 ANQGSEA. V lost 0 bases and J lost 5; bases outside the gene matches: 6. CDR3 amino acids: CSVEDMRGRETQYF. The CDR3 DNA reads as TGCAGCGTTGAAGATATGAGGGGGCGGGAGACCCAGTACTTC.

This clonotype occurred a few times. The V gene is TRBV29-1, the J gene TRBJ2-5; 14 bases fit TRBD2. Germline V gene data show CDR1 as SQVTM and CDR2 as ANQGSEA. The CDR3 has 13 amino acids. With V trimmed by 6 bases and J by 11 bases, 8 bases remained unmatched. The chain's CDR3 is CSVGTSGSSGQYF. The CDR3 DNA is TGCAGCGTGGGGACTAGCGGGAGCTCGGGGCAGTACTTC.

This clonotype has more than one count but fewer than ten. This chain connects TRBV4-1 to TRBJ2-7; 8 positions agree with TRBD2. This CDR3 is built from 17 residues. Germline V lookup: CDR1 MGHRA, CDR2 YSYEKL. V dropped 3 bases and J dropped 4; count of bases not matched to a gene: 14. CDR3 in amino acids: CASSHWGDWSGSYEQYF. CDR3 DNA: TGCGCCAGCAGCCACTGGGGGGACTGGAGCGGGAGTTACGAGCAGTACTTC.

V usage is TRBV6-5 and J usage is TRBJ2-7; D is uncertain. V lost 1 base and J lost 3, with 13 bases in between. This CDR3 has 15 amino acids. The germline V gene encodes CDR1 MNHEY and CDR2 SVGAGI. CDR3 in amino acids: CASSYYYSDRYEQYF. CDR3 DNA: TGTGCCAGCAGTTACTACTACAGCGACCGCTACGAGCAGTACTTC.

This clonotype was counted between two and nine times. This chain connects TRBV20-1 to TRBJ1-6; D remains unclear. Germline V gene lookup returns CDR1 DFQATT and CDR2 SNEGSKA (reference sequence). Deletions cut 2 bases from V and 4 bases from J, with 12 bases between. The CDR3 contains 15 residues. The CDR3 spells CSARLRGLYNSPLHF. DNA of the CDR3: TGCAGTGCTAGACTGCGTGGGCTATATAATTCACCCCTCCACTTT.

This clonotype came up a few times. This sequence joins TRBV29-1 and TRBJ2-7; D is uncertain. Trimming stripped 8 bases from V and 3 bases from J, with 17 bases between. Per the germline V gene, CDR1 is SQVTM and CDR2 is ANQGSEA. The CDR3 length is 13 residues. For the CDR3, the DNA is TGCAGCTGGTTGGGTCCACCACACTACGAGCAGTACTTC. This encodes CSWLGPPHYEQYF.

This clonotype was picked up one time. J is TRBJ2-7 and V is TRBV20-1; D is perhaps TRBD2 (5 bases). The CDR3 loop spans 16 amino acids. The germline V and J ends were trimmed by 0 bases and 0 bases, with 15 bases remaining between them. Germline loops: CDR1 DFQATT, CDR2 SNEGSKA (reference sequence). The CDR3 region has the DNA TGCAGTGCTAGAGATAGCCCAGCGGTAAGCTCCTACGAGCAGTACTTC. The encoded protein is CSARDSPAVSSYEQYF.

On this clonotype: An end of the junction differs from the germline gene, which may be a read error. CDR3 sequence: CASSERLAGGTETRYF. CDR3 DNA: TGTGCCAGCAGCGAAAGACTAGCGGGAGGAACAGAGACCCGGTACTTC. The gene calls are TRBV6-6 and TRBJ2-5; 13 nucleotides match TRBD2. The CDR3 extends over 16 amino acids. Germline loops: CDR1 MNHNY, CDR2 SVGAGI (reference sequence).

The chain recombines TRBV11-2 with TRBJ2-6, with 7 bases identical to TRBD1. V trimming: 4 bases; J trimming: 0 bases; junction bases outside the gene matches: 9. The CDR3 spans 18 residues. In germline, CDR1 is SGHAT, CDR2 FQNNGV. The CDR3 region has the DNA TGTGCCAGCAGCTGGAGACAGGGAACTGACTCTGGGGCCAACGTCCTGACTTTC. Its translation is CASSWRQGTDSGANVLTF. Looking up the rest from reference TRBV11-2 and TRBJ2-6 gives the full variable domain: EAGVAQSPRYKIIEKRQSVAFWCNPISGHATLYWYQQILGQGPKLLIQFQNNGVVDDSQLPKDRFSAERLKGVDSTLKIQPAKLEDSAVYLCASSWRQGTDSGANVLTFGAGSRLTVL.

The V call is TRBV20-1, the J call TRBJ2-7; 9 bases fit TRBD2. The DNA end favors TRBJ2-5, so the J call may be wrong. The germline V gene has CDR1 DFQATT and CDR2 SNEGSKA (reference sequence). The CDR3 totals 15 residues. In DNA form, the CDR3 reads TGCAGTGCTAGAGGGGCTAGCGGGAAGGGAGAGACCCAGTACTTC. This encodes CSARGASGKGETQYF.

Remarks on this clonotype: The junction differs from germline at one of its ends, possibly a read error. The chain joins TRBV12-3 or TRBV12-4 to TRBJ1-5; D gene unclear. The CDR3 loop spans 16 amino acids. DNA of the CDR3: TGTACCAGCAGTTTTTCCATGCCGCGGTACAATCAGCCCCAGCATTTT. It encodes CTSSFSMPRYNQPQHF.

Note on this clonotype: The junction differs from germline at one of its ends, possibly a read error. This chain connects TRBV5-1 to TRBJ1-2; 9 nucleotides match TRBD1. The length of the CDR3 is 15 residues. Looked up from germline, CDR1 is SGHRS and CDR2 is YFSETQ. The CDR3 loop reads CASSLGGTGSFGHTF. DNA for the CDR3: TGCGCCAGCAGCTTGGGAGGGACAGGGTCTTTTGGCCACACCTTC.

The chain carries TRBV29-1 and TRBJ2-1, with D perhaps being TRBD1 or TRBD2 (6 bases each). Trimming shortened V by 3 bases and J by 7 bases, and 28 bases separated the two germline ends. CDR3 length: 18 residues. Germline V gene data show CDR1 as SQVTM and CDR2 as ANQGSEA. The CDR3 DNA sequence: TGCAGCGTTGAGGGTGGAGGGGGGCTAGGGGACTCTACAAATGAGCAGTTCTTC. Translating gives CSVEGGGGLGDSTNEQFF.

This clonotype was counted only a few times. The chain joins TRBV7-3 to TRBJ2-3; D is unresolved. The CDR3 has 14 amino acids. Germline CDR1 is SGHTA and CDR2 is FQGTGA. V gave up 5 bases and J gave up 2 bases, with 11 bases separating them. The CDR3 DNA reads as TGTGCCAGCAGCCTAATAGGGTCCACAGATACGCAGTATTTT. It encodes CASSLIGSTDTQYF. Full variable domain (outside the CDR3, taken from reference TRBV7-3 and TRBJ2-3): GAGVSQTPSNKVTEKGKYVELRCDPISGHTALYWYRQSLGQGPEFLIYFQGTGAADDSGLPNDRFFAVRPEGSVSTLKIQRTERGDSAVYLCASSLIGSTDTQYFGPGTRLTVL.